The entry that follows covers one TCR beta chain sequence. This entry is derived from a study of cytomegalovirus exposure and HLA in healthy donors. Repertoires were generated with immunoSEQ multiplex PCR, while TCRdb's copy carries only in-frame clones and drops some. The top ten clones hold roughly 1.4% of a sample with about 180,000 clones, approximately 90% of them seen once. Trimming took 0 bases from V and 1 from J; bases not matched to a gene: 4. CDR1 LGHNA and CDR2 YNFKEQ come from the germline V gene. The CDR3 runs to 16 residues. V gene TRBV4-2 combines with J gene TRBJ1-1, with 8 positions matching TRBD1. The TCR comes from a woman in her 30s in good health and CMV-seronegative. Sequencing was done on a sample of PBMCs. The CDR3 spells CASSQDPGGRNTEAFF. The DNA of the CDR3 is TGTGCCAGCAGCCAAGATCCAGGGGGCAGGAACACTGAAGCTTTCTTT.